This entry concerns a single TCR beta chain. Its antigen remains unknown. Both subsets, CD45RA+ naive and CD45RA-negative memory, were split from the CD4+ cells. CDR3 length equals 19 residues. Germline values: CDR1 LNHDA, CDR2 SQIVND (reference sequence). Trimming stripped 8 bases from V and 2 bases from J, with 28 bases between. The data were obtained in a study of shared clonotypes between healthy human individuals. Replicate PCRs for sorted subsets used 200 ng DNA; this equaled around 28,000 T cell genomes. This table comes from immunoSEQ multiplex PCR, and its TCRdb copy is limited to in-frame clones, with some not included. The sample lists about 2.4 million clones, 90% to 95% occurring once. Study-wide results and limits: Larger estimated richness was generally recorded for naive subsets relative to memory subsets.

The receptor's source is a man between 18 and 35 years old in good health. Some clones in this sample may be carry-over from other donors' samples. This chain uses TRBV19 with TRBJ1-5; D is ambiguous. The material sequenced was naive CD4+ T cells from PBMCs. As for subset: CD45RA+ positively selected. The CDR3: CASGSLGREGRNGNQPQHF. The CDR3 region has the DNA TGTGCCAGTGGTTCTCTAGGAAGGGAGGGAAGGAATGGCAATCAGCCCCAGCATTTT.